What follows are 25 T cell receptor beta chains derived from one specimen sequenced in a study of cytomegalovirus exposure and HLA in healthy donors. Generated by immunoSEQ multiplex PCR, the TCRdb table keeps only in-frame clones and is missing some. The sample shows roughly 200,000 clones, around 80% of them seen only once. Sequences were obtained from PBMCs. These receptor sequences come from a woman aged 25 to 39 in good health and CMV-seronegative.

The chain combines TRBV9 with TRBJ1-5; TRBD1 matches at 9 bases. Germline V lookup: CDR1 SGDLS, CDR2 YYNGEE. The V and J ends lost 4 bases and 3 bases, in that order; junction bases with no gene match: 5. The CDR3 extends over 15 amino acids. DNA of the CDR3: TGTGCCAGCAGCTCCGGGACAGGGAACAATCAGCCCCAGCATTTT. It is translated as CASSSGTGNNQPQHF.

The chain uses TRBV27 and TRBJ2-3; 8 positions agree with TRBD1. Germline V CDR1 and CDR2: MNHEY, SMNVEV (reference sequence). With 6 bases clipped from V and 0 bases from J, the junction kept 11 bases outside the gene matches. The length of the CDR3 is 17 residues. CDR3 in DNA: TGTGCCAGCAGGATAGAGACAGGGGATACTAGCACAGATACGCAGTATTTT. Amino acid sequence: CASRIETGDTSTDTQYF.

The genes are TRBV5-6 and TRBJ1-1; D unclear. Germline-derived CDR1 and CDR2 are SGHDT and YYEEEE. This CDR3 has 14 amino acids. Trimming shortened V by 8 bases and J by 9 bases, and 23 bases separated the two germline ends. CDR3 loop: CASNFGSQASKAFF. The DNA of the CDR3 is TGTGCCAGTAACTTCGGGTCCCAAGCGTCAAAAGCTTTCTTT. The full variable domain, its missing parts supplied by reference TRBV5-6 and TRBJ1-1, is DAGVTQSPTHLIKTRGQQVTLRCSPKSGHDTVSWYQQALGQGPQFIFQYYEEEERQRGNFPDRFSGHQFPNYSSELNVNALLLGDSALYLCASNFGSQASKAFFGQGTRLTVV.

The chain carries TRBV11-2 and TRBJ2-3; 12 nucleotides match TRBD2. Trimming removed 0 bases from V and 5 bases from J; junction bases left unmatched: 6. From germline, CDR1 is SGHAT and CDR2 FQNNGV. The CDR3 is 17 residues long. The CDR3 region has the DNA TGTGCCAGCAGCTTAGATCTAGCGGGAGGGCAGGGAGATACGCAGTATTTT. Translated, it gives CASSLDLAGGQGDTQYF.

This clone was counted only a few times. The genes are TRBV4-2 and TRBJ2-7; D unclear. This CDR3 contains 15 residues. Per the germline V gene, CDR1 is LGHNA and CDR2 is YNFKEQ. Trimming took 0 bases from V and 4 from J, leaving 13 bases between them. The CDR3 sequence: CASSQDDLRSYEQYF. The CDR3 DNA is TGTGCCAGCAGCCAAGATGACCTGAGGAGTTACGAGCAGTACTTC.

V usage is TRBV5-1 and J usage is TRBJ2-3, with 8 bases identical to TRBD1. Germline loops: CDR1 SGHRS, CDR2 YFSETQ. This CDR3 region has 16 residues. V lost 2 bases and J lost 0; bases outside the gene matches: 5. CDR3 bases: TGCGCCAGCAGCTTATGGGGACAGGAGAGCACAGATACGCAGTATTTT. It encodes CASSLWGQESTDTQYF.

This chain joins TRBV5-1 and TRBJ2-1, with 10 positions matching TRBD2. The length of the CDR3 is 15 residues. Losses at the gene ends were 0 bases for V and 7 bases for J; bases not matched to a gene: 4. Germline V CDR1 and CDR2: SGHRS, YFSETQ. This CDR3 is CASSLVLAGANEQFF. In DNA form, the CDR3 reads TGCGCCAGCAGCTTGGTTCTAGCGGGAGCGAATGAGCAGTTCTTC.

V usage is TRBV28 and J usage is TRBJ1-5, with 8 bases lining up with TRBD1. The CDR3 length is 14 residues. The V gene's germline CDR1 is MDHEN and CDR2 SYDVKM. After removal of 4 bases from V and 7 bases from J, the junction contained 6 bases not matched to a gene. The chain's CDR3 is CASSSDRGKQPQHF. The CDR3 DNA is TGTGCCAGCAGTTCCGACAGGGGTAAGCAGCCCCAGCATTTT.

This chain uses TRBV25-1 with TRBJ2-5; a weak D match, TRBD1 (5 bases). The CDR3 totals 16 residues. The ends were cut back, 3 bases at V and 2 bases at J, with 16 bases in the middle. Looked up from germline, CDR1 is MGHDK and CDR2 is SYGVNS. DNA of the CDR3: TGTGCCAGCAGTGACCCTCTAGACAGACCTCAAGAGACCCAGTACTTC. This encodes CASSDPLDRPQETQYF.

The chain joins TRBV21-1 to TRBJ2-7; the table gives TRBD2 as D, unverified against the DNA. TRBV21-1 is annotated as a pseudogene. The CDR3 runs to 16 residues. This CDR3 is CASSGLADQRTYEQYF. The CDR3, as DNA: TGTGCCAGCAGCGGGCTAGCGGACCAAAGAACCTACGAGCAGTACTTC.

This chain joins TRBV5-6 and TRBJ1-5; D remains unclear. The CDR3 has 12 residues. Trimming shortened V by 0 bases and J by 10 bases, and 8 bases separated the two germline ends. Germline V gene sequence: CDR1 SGHDT, CDR2 YYEEEE. CDR3 sequence reads: CASSLVAGPQHF. The CDR3 bases are TGTGCCAGCAGCTTGGTGGCAGGACCCCAGCATTTT. Variable domain in full (rest from reference TRBV5-6 and TRBJ1-5): DAGVTQSPTHLIKTRGQQVTLRCSPKSGHDTVSWYQQALGQGPQFIFQYYEEEERQRGNFPDRFSGHQFPNYSSELNVNALLLGDSALYLCASSLVAGPQHFGDGTRLSIL.

The chain has TRBV18 and TRBJ2-7, with D perhaps TRBD2 (6 bases). V was cut by 2 bases and J by 1 base, with 24 bases left in between. Per germline, CDR1 KGHSH and CDR2 LQKENI. The CDR3 has 19 amino acids. The DNA of the CDR3 is TGTGCCAGCTCACCAGCGGGACTCTCCACCATGGCGCCGTCCTACGAGCAGTACTTC. Translating it yields CASSPAGLSTMAPSYEQYF.

The chain recombines TRBV30 with TRBJ1-4, with 8 bases lining up with TRBD1. CDR3 length equals 15 residues. V lost 1 base, J lost 5 bases, and 6 bases stayed unmatched. Germline V gives CDR1 GTSNPN, CDR2 SVGIG (reference sequence). CDR3 nucleotides: TGTGCCTGGAGTGCGGACAGGGCTCTGAATGAAAAACTGTTTTTT. It yields the protein CAWSADRALNEKLFF.

V is TRBV5-5 and J is TRBJ1-3; 8 bases match TRBD1. CDR1 is SGHKS, CDR2 YYEKEE, per germline (reference sequence). CDR3 length: 16 amino acids. The V and J ends lost 3 bases and 0 bases, in that order; junction bases with no gene match: 5. CDR3 DNA sequence: TGTGCCAGCAGCTCGAGACAGGGGATCTCTGGAAACACCATATATTTT. Its protein product is CASSSRQGISGNTIYF.

The genes are TRBV6-6 and TRBJ1-2; D ambiguous. CDR1 MNHNY and CDR2 SVGAGI come from the germline V gene (reference sequence). The germline V and J ends were trimmed by 3 bases and 8 bases, with 19 bases remaining between them. This CDR3 is 15 amino acids long. The CDR3, as DNA: TGTGCCAGCAGTTATGCCCCTGACGGGGAGTACGGCTACACCTTC. This translates into CASSYAPDGEYGYTF.

This clone showed up just once. V and J are TRBV5-1 and TRBJ2-2, with D tentatively TRBD2 (6 bases). This CDR3 has 15 residues. The germline V gene encodes CDR1 SGHRS and CDR2 YFSETQ. V dropped 0 bases and J dropped 1 base, with 7 bases sitting between them. CDR3 region: CASSLVSGNTGELFF. DNA for the CDR3: TGCGCCAGCAGCTTGGTTAGCGGGAACACCGGGGAGCTGTTTTTT.

This clone was picked up one time. This chain joins TRBV5-1 and TRBJ2-3; tentative D call: TRBD2 (6 bases). This CDR3 spans 14 amino acids. The germline V gene has CDR1 SGHRS and CDR2 YFSETQ. The V end was cut by 4 bases, the J end by 4 bases, with 13 bases between. CDR3 coding DNA: TGCGCCAGCAGCGGAGGAGGGGTCCCAGATACGCAGTATTTT. It encodes CASSGGGVPDTQYF.

The chain recombines TRBV19 with TRBJ1-2; 10 bases match TRBD1. The CDR3 runs 15 residues. The germline V gene encodes CDR1 LNHDA and CDR2 SQIVND (reference sequence). V dropped 1 base and J dropped 3; count of bases not matched to a gene: 2. The CDR3 nucleotides read TGTGCCAGTAGTATAGGACAGGGGGCTTACTATGGCTACACCTTC. This translates into CASSIGQGAYYGYTF.

The rearrangement uses TRBV18 and TRBJ1-1, with D possibly matching TRBD1 (5 bases). V dropped 3 bases and J dropped 3 bases, with 11 bases sitting between them. The V gene's germline CDR1 is KGHSH and CDR2 LQKENI. The CDR3 is made up of 14 amino acids. The CDR3 is CASSPRRGDTEAFF. Written as DNA, the CDR3 is TGTGCCAGCTCACCCCGGCGGGGGGACACTGAAGCTTTCTTT.

The J gene is TRBJ1-3, the V gene TRBV6-1; possible D gene TRBD1, 5 bases. The CDR3 runs 15 residues. V was pared by 1 base and J by 1 base, with 8 bases between. Germline CDR1 is MNHNS and CDR2 is SASEGT. The CDR3, as DNA: TGTGCCAGCAGTGAAGAAAAGGGGTCTGGAAACACCATATATTTT. As protein: CASSEEKGSGNTIYF.

The chain joins TRBV6-1 to TRBJ2-1; D possibly corresponds to TRBD2 (7 bases). This CDR3 has 18 amino acids. Trimming took off 0 bases at V and 7 bases at J, with 22 bases between the two ends. Germline V CDR1 and CDR2: MNHNS, SASEGT. CDR3 protein: CASSEALVEGGTTNEQFF. In nucleotides, the CDR3 is TGTGCCAGCAGTGAAGCGTTGGTTGAGGGGGGGACCACAAATGAGCAGTTCTTC.

The chain recombines TRBV27 with TRBJ1-1; TRBD1 matches 7 bases. The V gene end was trimmed by 7 bases and the J gene end by 1 base; junction bases not matched to a gene: 6. The CDR3 consists of 14 residues. Germline CDR1 MNHEY, CDR2 SMNVEV (reference sequence). CDR3 loop: CASKIGTANTEAFF. CDR3 bases: TGTGCCAGCAAAATCGGGACAGCGAACACTGAAGCTTTCTTT.

The rearrangement uses TRBV2 and TRBJ2-5; 9 bases map to TRBD1. Losses at the gene ends were 9 bases for V and 7 bases for J; bases not matched to a gene: 12. This CDR3 spans 14 amino acids. Germline CDR1 SNHLY, CDR2 FYNNEI. CDR3 loop: CASTGDRAGGTQYF. The CDR3 nucleotides are TGTGCCAGTACGGGGGACAGGGCAGGGGGGACCCAGTACTTC.

This chain connects TRBV18 to TRBJ2-2; D gene unclear. V lost 1 base, J lost 1 base, and 7 bases lay in between. CDR3 size: 15 residues. Germline V gene sequence: CDR1 KGHSH, CDR2 LQKENI. This CDR3 reads CASSPRTVNTGELFF. In DNA form, the CDR3 reads TGTGCCAGCTCACCACGAACGGTGAACACCGGGGAGCTGTTTTTT.

The V gene is TRBV18, the J gene TRBJ2-6; D call uncertain. The CDR3 totals 15 residues. The V and J ends lost 3 bases and 0 bases respectively, with 6 bases between them. Germline V gives CDR1 KGHSH, CDR2 LQKENI. For the CDR3, the DNA is TGTGCCAGCTCACCGTTGGCCTCTGGGGCCAACGTCCTGACTTTC. Translated, it gives CASSPLASGANVLTF.